This record covers a single T cell receptor beta chain. This entry belongs to a study of blood T cell repertoires in COVID-19. Study information: There were acute and convalescent COVID-19 samples, and they came from the United States, Italy and Spain. T cells, B-cell-depleted T cells, or PBMCs provided the cDNA or gDNA that served as material.

Clones were sequenced by immunoSEQ multiplex PCR, and TCRdb holds only the in-frame ones, with some missing. The sample comprises more than 150,000 clones, about 86% of which are singletons, and about 0.95% rests with the top ten. Material for sequencing was peripheral blood. The origin of this receptor is a man aged 18 to 35 with acute or convalescent COVID-19.

CDR3: CAWRPYSQGNYGYTF. Written as DNA, the CDR3 is TGTGCCTGGAGGCCCTATTCCCAGGGGAACTATGGCTACACCTTC. This sequence joins TRBV30 and TRBJ1-2, with D maybe TRBD1 (6 bases). Germline V gene data show CDR1 as GTSNPN and CDR2 as SVGIG (reference sequence). The length of the CDR3 is 15 residues. V was cut by 3 bases and J by 2 bases, with 16 bases left in between.